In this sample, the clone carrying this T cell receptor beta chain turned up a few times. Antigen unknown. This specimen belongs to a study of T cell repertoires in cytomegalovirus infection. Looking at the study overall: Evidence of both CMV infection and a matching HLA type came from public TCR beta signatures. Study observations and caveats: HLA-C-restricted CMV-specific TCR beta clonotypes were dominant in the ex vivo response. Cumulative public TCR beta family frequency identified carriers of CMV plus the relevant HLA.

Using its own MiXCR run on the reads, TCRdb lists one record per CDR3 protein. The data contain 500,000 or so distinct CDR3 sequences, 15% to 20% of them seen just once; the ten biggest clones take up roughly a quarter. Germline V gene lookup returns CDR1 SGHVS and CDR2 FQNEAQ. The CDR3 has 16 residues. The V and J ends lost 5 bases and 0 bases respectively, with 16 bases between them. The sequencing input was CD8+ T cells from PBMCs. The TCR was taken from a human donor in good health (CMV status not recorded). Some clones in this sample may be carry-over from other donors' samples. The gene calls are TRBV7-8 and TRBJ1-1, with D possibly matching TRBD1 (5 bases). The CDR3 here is CASSPEPWGMNTEAFF. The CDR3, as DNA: TGTGCCAGCAGCCCAGAACCTTGGGGGATGAACACTGAAGCTTTCTTT.